The 31 T cell receptor beta chains in this list originate from one sample, sequenced in a study of blood T cells in healthy people across ages. Then a second PCR, running roughly 7 to 12 cycles, was carried out with a sample-barcoded 5' primer and a J-beta primer mix. TCRdb redid the calling of the 5' RACE reads with MiXCR, one entry per CDR3 protein. The sample contains about 830,000 distinct CDR3 sequences, roughly 60% of which appear only once. Sequencing input: blood. These receptors all come from a man aged 25 to 45 in good health.

The CDR3 DNA sequence: TGTGCCAGCGGGATCCTCTCTGCGGCGGCTTTCTTT. This codes for CASGILSAAAFF. The chain links TRBV4-2 to TRBJ1-1, with no clear D. Germline V gene data show CDR1 as LGHNA and CDR2 as YNFKEQ. This CDR3 is 12 amino acids long. V shed 8 bases and J shed 11 bases, with 18 bases lying between them.

There are a few counts of this clonotype. The chain combines TRBV10-3 with TRBJ2-1; a possible D gene is TRBD1 (5 bases). The germline V gene has CDR1 ENHRY and CDR2 SYGVKD. The length of the CDR3 is 13 residues. V lost 7 bases and J 2 bases, leaving 9 bases between the germline ends. CDR3 nucleotides: TGTGCCATCACCGACAGCACCTACAATGAGCAGTTCTTC. It encodes CAITDSTYNEQFF.

This chain joins TRBV25-1 and TRBJ1-6; 7 positions match TRBD1. Germline values: CDR1 MGHDK, CDR2 SYGVNS. The CDR3 has 14 residues. V shed 5 bases and J 9 bases; nucleotides not matched to a gene: 7. The CDR3 DNA reads TGTGCCAGCAGTCAAGGGGGCTCGGGTTCACCCCTCCACTTT. It codes for CASSQGGSGSPLHF.

This clonotype was counted only a few times. The chain employs TRBV12-3 or TRBV12-4 and TRBJ2-6; 9 nucleotides align to TRBD1. The CDR3 loop spans 19 amino acids. The V segment lost 6 bases and the J segment 0 bases; nucleotides outside the gene matches: 12. The CDR3 nucleotides are TGTGCCAGCAGCCCCGGGACAGGGAAGCCCATCTCTGGGGCCAACGTCCTGACTTTC. It translates to CASSPGTGKPISGANVLTF.

The J gene is TRBJ1-4, the V gene TRBV2; TRBD1 matches at 9 bases. The J segment lost 4 bases and the V segment lost 6 bases, leaving 3 bases of the junction unmatched. The CDR3 is made up of 14 amino acids. Per the germline V gene, CDR1 is SNHLY and CDR2 is FYNNEI. CDR3 amino acids: CASRQGAVNEKLFF. DNA for the CDR3: TGTGCCAGCAGACAGGGGGCCGTTAATGAAAAACTGTTTTTT.

This clonotype came up a few times. The gene calls are TRBV7-9 and TRBJ1-2, with no clear D. Germline CDR1 SEHNR, CDR2 FQNEAQ (reference sequence). V was cut by 4 bases and J by 8 bases, with 14 bases left in between. The CDR3 runs 13 residues. CDR3 sequence reads: CASSSGGVGGYTF. Written as DNA, the CDR3 is TGTGCCAGCAGCTCCGGTGGGGTGGGCGGCTACACCTTC.

The chain carries TRBV29-1 and TRBJ1-1; the match to TRBD1 covers 8 bases. Germline V gene data show CDR1 as SQVTM and CDR2 as ANQGSEA. This CDR3 spans 12 amino acids. After removal of 3 bases from V and 6 bases from J, the junction contained 3 bases not matched to a gene. The CDR3 protein is CSVDDRGAEAFF. The CDR3 nucleotides read TGCAGCGTTGATGACAGGGGCGCTGAAGCTTTCTTT.

On this clonotype: Germline and junction disagree at one end, which may indicate a read error. The CDR3 protein is CACRRPGTNYGYTF. The CDR3 DNA sequence: TGCGCCTGTCGACGTCCCGGGACAAACTATGGCTACACCTTC. J is TRBJ1-2 and V is TRBV30, with D possibly being TRBD1 (6 bases). From germline, CDR1 is GTSNPN and CDR2 SVGIG (reference sequence). This CDR3 comprises 14 residues. Supplemented by reference TRBV30 and TRBJ1-2, the full variable domain reads SQTIHQWPATLVQPVGSPLSLECTVEGTSNPNLYWYRQAAGRGLQLLFYSVGIGQISSEVPQNLSASRPQDRQFILSSKKLLLSDSGFYLCACRRPGTNYGYTFGSGTRLTVV.

This clonotype came up a few times. The chain has TRBV9 and TRBJ1-2; tentative D call: TRBD1 (6 bases). The CDR3 has 12 amino acids. Trimming pared 0 bases from V and 10 bases from J, leaving 10 bases between. Germline loops: CDR1 SGDLS, CDR2 YYNGEE. This CDR3 is CASSVATGPYTF. The CDR3 nucleotides are TGTGCCAGCAGCGTAGCAACAGGGCCCTACACCTTC.

Here the CDR3 reads CASSPGRNSPLHF. The CDR3 region has the DNA TGTGCCAGCAGCCCTGGCAGGAATTCACCCCTCCACTTT. The genes are TRBV7-2 and TRBJ1-6; D unresolved. The CDR3 consists of 13 residues. Trimming stripped 5 bases from V and 7 bases from J, with 9 bases between. Looked up from germline, CDR1 is SGHTA and CDR2 is FQGNSA.

This clonotype appeared a single time. V is TRBV27 and J is TRBJ2-1; 8 nucleotides agree with TRBD1. Germline CDR1 reads MNHEY; CDR2 reads SMNVEV (reference sequence). Unmatched junction bases numbered 10, after V lost 11 bases and J lost 4 bases. There are 14 residues in the CDR3. The CDR3: CAGKPGQEYNEQFF. Written as DNA, the CDR3 is TGTGCCGGCAAACCGGGACAGGAGTACAATGAGCAGTTCTTC.

The chain uses TRBV4-2 and TRBJ2-1; D call uncertain. The germline CDR1 and CDR2 sequences are LGHNA and YNFKEQ. This CDR3 is built from 15 residues. V dropped 4 bases and J dropped 2 bases, with 12 bases sitting between them. CDR3 nucleotide sequence: TGTGCCAGCAGCCTCGGACCAGTTGCCTACAATGAGCAGTTCTTC. Protein sequence: CASSLGPVAYNEQFF.

V usage is TRBV20-1 and J usage is TRBJ1-5; no clear D gene. CDR1 and CDR2 from the germline V gene are DFQATT and SNEGSKA (reference sequence). V was clipped by 6 bases and J by 1 base, with 13 bases between them. The CDR3 is 14 amino acids. The CDR3 DNA reads as TGCAGTGCCGAAGATCTCGACAGCAATCAGCCCCAGCATTTT. This codes for CSAEDLDSNQPQHF.

The V call is TRBV6-2 or TRBV6-3, the J call TRBJ2-3, with D unresolved. V gave up 1 base and J gave up 0 bases, with 11 bases separating them. CDR1 and CDR2 (germline): MNHEY, SVGEGT. The CDR3 contains 16 residues. Here the CDR3 DNA reads TGTGCCAGCAGTTACTTGGTGTCAGTGAGCACAGATACGCAGTATTTT. Amino acid sequence: CASSYLVSVSTDTQYF.

V gene TRBV9 combines with J gene TRBJ2-7; the match to TRBD1 covers 9 bases. V lost 0 bases, J lost 7 bases, and 8 bases stayed unmatched. In germline, CDR1 is SGDLS, CDR2 YYNGEE. This CDR3 comprises 15 residues. CDR3 coding DNA: TGTGCCAGCAGCGTAGCGGGACAGGGTCACAATGAGCAGTACTTC. Translation: CASSVAGQGHNEQYF.

This chain links TRBV13 with TRBJ2-1, with 8 bases identical to TRBD1. In germline, CDR1 is PRHDT, CDR2 FYEKMQ (reference sequence). The CDR3 spans 14 residues. With V trimmed by 6 bases and J by 6 bases, 7 bases remained unmatched. For the CDR3, the DNA is TGTGCCAGCAGAAAGACAGGGGAAGTCAATGAGCAGTTCTTC. Translation: CASRKTGEVNEQFF. Using reference TRBV13 and TRBJ2-1 for the parts outside the CDR3, the full variable domain is AAGVIQSPRHLIKEKRETATLKCYPIPRHDTVYWYQQGPGQDPQFLISFYEKMQSDKGSIPDRFSAQQFSDYHSELNMSSLELGDSALYFCASRKTGEVNEQFFGPGTRLTVL.

The chain employs TRBV15 and TRBJ1-4; D unclear. The germline gives CDR1 LNHNV, CDR2 YYDKDF (reference sequence). V lost 7 bases, J lost 6 bases, and 21 bases lay in between. This CDR3 spans 16 amino acids. The CDR3 protein is CATTQEAATVYEKLFF. The CDR3 bases are TGTGCCACCACCCAAGAGGCGGCAACGGTTTATGAAAAACTGTTTTTT.

The chain is built from TRBV7-3 and TRBJ2-2, with TRBD1 matching 10 bases. This CDR3 contains 16 residues. V gave up 4 bases and J gave up 7 bases; unmatched junction bases: 9. CDR1 and CDR2 (germline): SGHTA, FQGTGA. The CDR3 nucleotides read TGTGCCAGCAGCTCCGGAGGACAGGGGGACGGCGGGGAGCTGTTTTTT. Encoded protein: CASSSGGQGDGGELFF.

This clonotype was observed a few times. At one end the junction does not follow the germline gene, possibly because of a read error. The chain uses TRBV4-3 and TRBJ2-7; 7 bases align to TRBD1. This CDR3 contains 14 residues. CDR1 is LGHNA and CDR2 is YSLEER in the germline V gene. Here the CDR3 DNA reads TGTGCCAGCAGCACCCGACAGGGCCCCTACGAGCAGTACTTC. This gives the protein CASSTRQGPYEQYF.

To note about this clonotype: Mismatch with germline at one junction end may stem from a read error. This rearrangement joins TRBV7-2 to TRBJ2-4; D gene unclear. Germline loops: CDR1 SGHTA, CDR2 FQGNSA. The CDR3 has 15 amino acids. The CDR3 coding sequence is TGCGCCAGCAGCCCTACCTGGAGTGCCAAAAACATTCAGTACTTC. Its protein is CASSPTWSAKNIQYF.

J is TRBJ2-7 and V is TRBV25-1, with TRBD1 matching 12 bases. The germline V gene has CDR1 MGHDK and CDR2 SYGVNS. V lost 7 bases, J lost 7 bases, and 11 bases stayed unmatched. The CDR3 runs to 15 residues. The CDR3 DNA is TGTGCCAGCACTCCCCCGGGACAGGGGGCTCGTGAGCAGTACTTC. It encodes CASTPPGQGAREQYF.

This clonotype was picked up one time. The gene calls are TRBV6-1 and TRBJ1-2; possibly TRBD1 for D (6 bases). The CDR3 runs 14 residues. Per germline, CDR1 MNHNS and CDR2 SASEGT. V gave up 2 bases and J gave up 3 bases, with 10 bases separating them. The CDR3 loop is CASSEMGGDYGYTF. In DNA form, the CDR3 reads TGTGCCAGCAGTGAAATGGGGGGCGACTATGGCTACACCTTC.

The chain employs TRBV10-3 and TRBJ2-6; D ambiguous. The CDR3 runs to 16 residues. Germline CDR1 reads ENHRY; CDR2 reads SYGVKD. V lost 0 bases to trimming and J lost 4 bases, with 10 bases between them. CDR3 nucleotides: TGTGCCATCAGTGAGTCGGGAAGAATCGGGGCCAACGTCCTGACTTTC. Translated: CAISESGRIGANVLTF.

The chain joins TRBV12-3 or TRBV12-4 to TRBJ2-2; 10 nucleotides line up with TRBD1. Losses at the gene ends were 7 bases for V and 3 bases for J; bases not matched to a gene: 5. The CDR3 sequence is 15 residues long. This CDR3 reads CASTPGQGYTGELFF. In nucleotides, the CDR3 is TGTGCCAGCACCCCGGGACAGGGGTACACCGGGGAGCTGTTTTTT.

The J gene is TRBJ2-2, the V gene TRBV27; D may match TRBD1 or TRBD2 (5 bases each). Germline CDR1 reads MNHEY; CDR2 reads SMNVEV (reference sequence). V was trimmed by 3 bases and J by 6 bases, leaving 8 bases between them. This CDR3 spans 13 amino acids. CDR3 residues: CASSFGDPGELFF. In nucleotides, the CDR3 is TGTGCCAGCAGTTTCGGGGACCCCGGGGAGCTGTTTTTT.

V is TRBV5-4 and J is TRBJ2-5; a weak D match, TRBD2 (6 bases). This CDR3 region has 17 residues. The germline V and J ends were trimmed by 4 bases and 5 bases, with 24 bases remaining between them. From germline, CDR1 is SGHNT and CDR2 YYREEE (reference sequence). This CDR3 reads CASSPVAPTRSSETQYF. CDR3 sequence (DNA): TGTGCCAGCAGCCCCGTCGCACCGACTAGGTCGAGCGAGACCCAGTACTTC.

This clonotype was seen a handful of times. The CDR3 DNA sequence: TGTGCCACCAGTGATTTGACGACAGATTACAATGAGCAGTTCTTC. Its protein is CATSDLTTDYNEQFF. The chain recombines TRBV24-1 with TRBJ2-1; D perhaps matches TRBD1 (5 bases). This CDR3 has 15 amino acids. Trimming pared 0 bases from V and 4 bases from J, leaving 9 bases between. CDR1 is KGHDR and CDR2 is SFDVKD in the germline V gene.

The CDR3, as DNA: TGTGCCAGCAGCCGCCAACAGGGAAATACGCAGTATTTT. This encodes CASSRQQGNTQYF. The chain has TRBV12-3 or TRBV12-4 and TRBJ2-3; D possibly corresponds to TRBD1 (6 bases). This CDR3 region has 13 residues. Trimming left V 6 bases short and J 7 bases short, with 14 bases between.

Turning to this clonotype: A much bigger clone sits one base away, suggesting this may be a read error. The chain uses TRBV18 and TRBJ2-1; TRBD2 matches 8 bases. The CDR3 spans 13 residues. Germline V gene data show CDR1 as KGHSH and CDR2 as LQKENI. The CDR3 loop reads CACSPSGSNEQFF. The CDR3 bases are TGTGCCTGCTCACCGAGCGGGAGCAATGAGCAGTTCTTC.

The chain links TRBV7-2 to TRBJ2-7; D gene uncertain. CDR1 and CDR2 (germline): SGHTA, FQGNSA. CDR3 length: 11 residues. V was clipped by 4 bases and J by 5 bases, with 6 bases between them. CDR3: CASSSRNEQYF. The CDR3 DNA is TGTGCCAGCAGCTCTAGAAACGAGCAGTACTTC.

This clonotype was observed a few times. The chain couples TRBV6-6 to TRBJ2-1; weak D call: TRBD2 (6 bases). The CDR3 totals 14 residues. CDR1 MNHNY and CDR2 SVGAGI come from the germline V gene (reference sequence). Trimming cost V 0 bases and J 7 bases, with 10 bases left between them. The CDR3 DNA is TGTGCCAGCAGTTACTCGAATCTAGCGAATGAGCAGTTCTTC. Translation gives CASSYSNLANEQFF.